These 19 T cell receptor beta chains share one sample of origin, sequenced in a study of blood T cells in healthy people across ages. Alongside a J-beta primer mix, a sample-barcoded 5' primer served in a second PCR lasting about 6 to 12 cycles. TCRdb redid the calling of the 5' RACE reads with MiXCR, one entry per CDR3 protein. The table has about 1.5 million distinct CDR3 sequences, roughly 43% seen once; the top ten hold 4%. The sequenced sample consisted of blood. These TCRs come from a young woman in good health.

V gene TRBV20-1 combines with J gene TRBJ2-1, with D possibly being TRBD2 (5 bases). The CDR3 sequence is 16 residues long. CDR1 is DFQATT and CDR2 is SNEGSKA in the germline V gene (reference sequence). The CDR3 here is CSAALRGARSYNEQFF. CDR3 coding DNA: TGCAGCGCTGCGCTACGGGGAGCCCGTTCCTACAATGAGCAGTTCTTC.

This clonotype was observed many times. The CDR3 region is CASSVGTDNEQFF. The DNA for the CDR3 is TGTGCCAGCAGCGTCGGGACCGACAATGAGCAGTTCTTC. This sequence joins TRBV27 and TRBJ2-1; D tentatively reads TRBD1 or TRBD2 (5 bases each). Between the trimmed V and J ends, which lost 6 bases and 5 bases, there was a span of 11 bases. Germline values: CDR1 MNHEY, CDR2 SMNVEV (reference sequence). The CDR3 spans 13 residues.

The rearrangement uses TRBV7-2 and TRBJ1-4; 7 nucleotides agree with TRBD1. CDR1 and CDR2 (germline): SGHTA, FQGNSA. The CDR3 is made up of 13 amino acids. The V gene end was trimmed by 7 bases and the J gene end by 7 bases; junction bases not matched to a gene: 6. The CDR3 spells CASTPNRGEKLFF. CDR3 nucleotide sequence: TGTGCCAGCACCCCGAACAGGGGTGAAAAACTGTTTTTT. Supplemented by reference TRBV7-2 and TRBJ1-4, the full variable domain reads GAGVSQSPSNKVTEKGKDVELRCDPISGHTALYWYRQSLGQGLEFLIYFQGNSAPDKSGLPSDRFSAERTGGSVSTLTIQRTQQEDSAVYLCASTPNRGEKLFFGSGTQLSVL.

The CDR3 DNA follows: TGTGCCAGCAGGCCCTTTGCTGGATCCTACAATGAGCAGTTCTTC. This encodes CASRPFAGSYNEQFF. The chain combines TRBV6-5 with TRBJ2-1; D is undetermined. The germline CDR1 and CDR2 sequences are MNHEY and SVGAGI. Trimming pared 6 bases from V and 1 base from J, leaving 13 bases between. The CDR3 has 15 residues.

The chain combines TRBV6-2 or TRBV6-3 with TRBJ1-2; D is possibly TRBD1 (6 bases). Germline V gene lookup returns CDR1 MNHEY and CDR2 SVGEGT. The CDR3 is 14 residues long. Trimming shortened V by 6 bases and J by 5 bases, and 16 bases separated the two germline ends. CDR3 bases: TGTGCCAGCAGCTTCGGACAGCGAACTTATGGCTACACCTTC. Residues: CASSFGQRTYGYTF.

This clonotype was counted only a few times. The V and J genes are TRBV27 and TRBJ2-5, with a possible D match to TRBD1 (6 bases). Germline CDR1 and CDR2: MNHEY and SMNVEV (reference sequence). The CDR3 sequence is 18 residues long. With 4 bases removed from V and 6 bases from J, the gap between germline ends came to 27 bases. The CDR3 reads CASSSILSTGTNGKTQYF. The CDR3 nucleotides read TGTGCCAGCAGTTCAATACTAAGTACCGGGACAAATGGGAAGACCCAGTACTTC.

V usage is TRBV5-1 and J usage is TRBJ1-4, with D possibly TRBD1 on 6 matching bases. There are 14 residues in the CDR3. The V gene's germline CDR1 is SGHRS and CDR2 YFSETQ. V gave up 7 bases and J gave up 5 bases, with 15 bases separating them. The CDR3 DNA reads as TGCGCCAGCGGGATGACAGGCAACAATGAAAAACTGTTTTTT. Translating it yields CASGMTGNNEKLFF.

This clonotype showed up just once. V and J are TRBV5-6 and TRBJ1-2; unclear D gene. CDR3 length: 12 amino acids. Looked up from germline, CDR1 is SGHDT and CDR2 is YYEEEE. Trimming shortened V by 3 bases and J by 7 bases, and 10 bases separated the two germline ends. Here the CDR3 DNA reads TGTGCCAGCAGCTCCGACTTTTTTGGCTACACCTTC. This gives the protein CASSSDFFGYTF.

Details on this clonotype: A much larger clonotype is one base distant, so this may be a read error. The chain couples TRBV7-2 to TRBJ2-7; 14 bases are a match to TRBD2. The CDR3 is made up of 16 amino acids. Germline CDR1 SGHTA, CDR2 FQGNSA. Losses at the gene ends were 5 bases for V and 7 bases for J; bases not matched to a gene: 10. CDR3 sequence: CASSPGTSGRNDEQYF. CDR3 nucleotide sequence: TGTGCCAGCAGCCCCGGGACTAGCGGGAGAAACGATGAGCAGTACTTC. Together with reference TRBV7-2 and TRBJ2-7, the CDR3 gives the full variable domain: GAGVSQSPSNKVTEKGKDVELRCDPISGHTALYWYRQSLGQGLEFLIYFQGNSAPDKSGLPSDRFSAERTGGSVSTLTIQRTQQEDSAVYLCASSPGTSGRNDEQYFGPGTRLTVT.

The chain couples TRBV6-6 to TRBJ2-4, with D hard to call. V was trimmed by 2 bases and J by 6 bases, leaving 11 bases between them. Germline lookup yields CDR1 MNHNY and CDR2 SVGAGI (reference sequence). This CDR3 comprises 14 residues. The CDR3 DNA reads TGTGCCAGCAGTTACGATACCCTGGGAAACATTCAGTACTTC. It translates to CASSYDTLGNIQYF.

The J gene is TRBJ2-5, the V gene TRBV13; no reliable D call. The CDR3 contains 16 residues. The germline V gene has CDR1 PRHDT and CDR2 FYEKMQ (reference sequence). Between the trimmed V and J ends, which lost 5 bases and 0 bases, there was a span of 16 bases. The CDR3 loop reads CASSPELPTYQETQYF. DNA of the CDR3: TGTGCCAGCAGCCCCGAACTCCCTACGTACCAAGAGACCCAGTACTTC.

This CDR3 reads CASSSLAMWVNEQFF. CDR3 nucleotides: TGTGCCAGCAGCTCGCTAGCGATGTGGGTCAATGAGCAGTTCTTC. The V and J genes are TRBV7-8 and TRBJ2-1; perhaps TRBD2 as D (6 bases). Trimming took 4 bases from V and 6 from J, leaving 16 bases between them. The CDR3 loop spans 15 amino acids. Germline V lookup: CDR1 SGHVS, CDR2 FQNEAQ.

V usage is TRBV4-3 and J usage is TRBJ2-1; 11 nucleotides line up with TRBD2. CDR3 length: 17 amino acids. In germline, CDR1 is LGHNA, CDR2 YSLEER. Unmatched junction bases numbered 5, after V lost 3 bases and J lost 1 base. CDR3 in amino acids: CASSHQLAGVSYNEQFF. In nucleotides, the CDR3 is TGCGCCAGCAGCCACCAACTAGCGGGAGTTTCCTACAATGAGCAGTTCTTC.

This clonotype was counted only a few times. The chain carries TRBV7-2 and TRBJ2-7, with 9 bases lining up with TRBD1. V dropped 1 base and J dropped 1; count of bases not matched to a gene: 5. The CDR3 is 16 amino acids. Germline V gene data show CDR1 as SGHTA and CDR2 as FQGNSA. The CDR3 region has the DNA TGTGCCAGCAGCTTAGAAGCGACAGGGGGTTCCTACGAGCAGTACTTC. Translated, it gives CASSLEATGGSYEQYF. Combining the CDR3 with reference TRBV7-2 and TRBJ2-7 gives the whole variable domain GAGVSQSPSNKVTEKGKDVELRCDPISGHTALYWYRQSLGQGLEFLIYFQGNSAPDKSGLPSDRFSAERTGGSVSTLTIQRTQQEDSAVYLCASSLEATGGSYEQYFGPGTRLTVT.

A remark on this clonotype: One end of the junction does not line up with germline, which may come from a read error. V is TRBV4-2 and J is TRBJ1-6; tentative D call: TRBD1 (5 bases). From germline, CDR1 is LGHNA and CDR2 YNFKEQ. The CDR3 has 19 amino acids. Here the CDR3 reads CAGSQDRGHRSSYNSPLHF. The CDR3 nucleotides read TGTGCCGGCAGCCAAGATAGAGGACACAGGAGCTCCTATAATTCACCCCTCCACTTT.

This clonotype was counted a few times. The chain combines TRBV7-9 with TRBJ2-3; D remains ambiguous. Germline CDR1 and CDR2: SEHNR and FQNEAQ (reference sequence). Trimming took 10 bases from V and 2 from J, leaving 13 bases between them. The CDR3 is 13 amino acids. The CDR3 loop reads CATSDVLTDTQYF. The CDR3 DNA is TGTGCCACATCTGACGTCCTCACAGATACGCAGTATTTT.

This clonotype was seen a handful of times. The rearrangement links TRBV4-1 to TRBJ2-7; the D gene is possibly TRBD2 (5 bases). This CDR3 is 15 amino acids long. V gave up 0 bases and J gave up 2 bases, with 11 bases separating them. Germline V gives CDR1 MGHRA, CDR2 YSYEKL. The CDR3 nucleotides are TGCGCCAGCAGCCAAGATAAAGGCGGGCCCTACGAGCAGTACTTC. Translation: CASSQDKGGPYEQYF.

The chain links TRBV4-3 to TRBJ2-3; a possible D gene is TRBD2 (6 bases). This CDR3 contains 14 residues. The germline V gene encodes CDR1 LGHNA and CDR2 YSLEER. Trimming removed 4 bases at V and 6 bases at J, with 14 bases between. CDR3 bases: TGCGCCAGCAGCCCCCTCGGAGCGGGCGATACGCAGTATTTT. Protein product: CASSPLGAGDTQYF.

V usage is TRBV12-1 and J usage is TRBJ2-7; the D call in the table, TRBD2, was not verified against the DNA. The J call may be incorrect, as the DNA end agrees better with TRBJ2-5. TRBV12-1 is described as a pseudogene. The CDR3 sequence is 19 residues long. DNA for the CDR3: TGTGCCAGCGCAGCCCGAACAGGGACTTATAGCGGGAGCGGAGAGACCCAGTACTTC. As protein: CASAARTGTYSGSGETQYF.